Listed below are T cell receptor beta chains from one sample, sequenced in a study of shared clonotypes between healthy human individuals. Measured with immunoSEQ multiplex PCR; TCRdb has only the in-frame clones, and not every one. The sample carries about 680,000 clones, 73% recorded once. Sequencing was done on a sample of memory CD4+ T cells sorted from blood. Every receptor here comes from a woman between 25 and 40 years old in good health. Each CDR3 is given with its conserved first and last residue. A D gene is named only where the DNA matches it firmly. A row's size may be missing; if present it is once, few, many or a size class.

j_gene: TRBJ1-3
abundance: NA
v_gene: TRBV11-2
d_gene: NA
CDR3nt: TGTGCCAGCAGCCCAACCAAGGGTGCTTACTCTGGAAACACCATATATTTT
CDR3aa: CASSPTKGAYSGNTIYF

j_gene: TRBJ1-5
abundance: NA
v_gene: TRBV2
d_gene: NA
CDR3nt: TGTGCCAGCAGCGCCGGGGCGCAGGGCAATCAGCCCCAGCATTTT
CDR3aa: CASSAGAQGNQPQHF

j_gene: TRBJ2-7
abundance: NA
v_gene: TRBV7-6
d_gene: TRBD1
CDR3nt: TGTGCCAGCAGCTCTCGTCCGGGACAGGGGGCGAGCTACGAGCAGTACTTC
CDR3aa: CASSSRPGQGASYEQYF

j_gene: TRBJ2-2
abundance: NA
v_gene: TRBV25-1
d_gene: NA
CDR3nt: TGTGCCAGCACCCTTAGGGGGGAGCTGTTTTTT
CDR3aa: CASTLRGELFF

j_gene: TRBJ2-1
abundance: NA
v_gene: TRBV6-1
d_gene: TRBD1
CDR3nt: TGTGCCAGCAGTGAAGCAGGGACAGGGGGCGGCAATGAGCAGTTCTTC
CDR3aa: CASSEAGTGGGNEQFF

j_gene: TRBJ2-7
abundance: NA
v_gene: TRBV7-9
d_gene: NA
CDR3nt: TGTGCCAGCACTCGGACAGCCTACGAGCAGTACTTC
CDR3aa: CASTRTAYEQYF

j_gene: TRBJ1-3
abundance: NA
v_gene: TRBV19
d_gene: NA
CDR3nt: TGTGCCAGTAGTATGTCTGGACAGCCAGGAAACACCATATATTTT
CDR3aa: CASSMSGQPGNTIYF

j_gene: TRBJ2-2
abundance: NA
v_gene: TRBV7-3
d_gene: NA
CDR3nt: TGTGCCAGCAGCTGGGGACTTAACACCGGGGAGCTGTTTTTT
CDR3aa: CASSWGLNTGELFF

j_gene: TRBJ1-3
abundance: once
v_gene: TRBV29-1
d_gene: NA
CDR3nt: TGCAGCGCTCGGACAGCTGGAAACACCATATATTTT
CDR3aa: CSARTAGNTIYF

j_gene: TRBJ2-2
abundance: few
v_gene: TRBV28
d_gene: NA
CDR3nt: TGTGCCGGTTTAGCCGGAGGTACCGGGGAGCTGTTTTTT
CDR3aa: CAGLAGGTGELFF

j_gene: TRBJ2-6
abundance: NA
v_gene: TRBV7-9
d_gene: NA
CDR3nt: TGTGCCAGCAGCACAGACCTTGGGTTCTCTGGGGCCAACGTCCTGACTTTC
CDR3aa: CASSTDLGFSGANVLTF

j_gene: TRBJ1-1
abundance: NA
v_gene: TRBV28
d_gene: NA
CDR3nt: TGTGCCAGCAGCCTAAACAGGGACACTGAAGCTTTCTTT
CDR3aa: CASSLNRDTEAFF

j_gene: TRBJ1-2
abundance: NA
v_gene: TRBV15
d_gene: NA
CDR3nt: TGTGCCACCAGCAGCGGGGTTTTCTATGGCTACACCTTC
CDR3aa: CATSSGVFYGYTF

j_gene: TRBJ1-2
abundance: NA
v_gene: TRBV13
d_gene: NA
CDR3nt: TGTGCCAGCAGAACCGGGGGGCTCCCCTCTAACTATGGCTACACCTTC
CDR3aa: CASRTGGLPSNYGYTF

j_gene: TRBJ1-1
abundance: NA
v_gene: TRBV27
d_gene: NA
CDR3nt: TGTGCCAGCAGTTCCGGGCCGACGCAATGGATACAGGACACTGAAGCTTTCTTT
CDR3aa: CASSSGPTQWIQDTEAFF

j_gene: TRBJ2-3
abundance: NA
v_gene: TRBV29-1
d_gene: NA
CDR3nt: TGCAGCGATAGGGACCACGCTGACGCGCAGTATTTT
CDR3aa: CSDRDHADAQYF

j_gene: TRBJ2-7
abundance: few
v_gene: TRBV5-1
d_gene: NA
CDR3nt: TGCGCCAGCAGCTCGACCAGGGGACCCTACCAGCAGTACTTC
CDR3aa: CASSSTRGPYQQYF

j_gene: TRBJ2-5
abundance: NA
v_gene: TRBV7-2
d_gene: NA
CDR3nt: TGTGCCAGCAGCTTAGATATCGGGGGTCTTAGCTTATTGACCCAGTACTTC
CDR3aa: CASSLDIGGLSLLTQYF

j_gene: TRBJ1-4
abundance: NA
v_gene: TRBV28
d_gene: NA
CDR3nt: TGTGCCAGCAGTCGCGGACAGAAGGTTGGTGAAAAACTGTTTTTT
CDR3aa: CASSRGQKVGEKLFF

j_gene: TRBJ2-1
abundance: NA
v_gene: TRBV27
d_gene: TRBD2
CDR3nt: TGTGCCAGCAGTTCGGTGCTAGCGGTCTACAATGAGCAGTTCTTC
CDR3aa: CASSSVLAVYNEQFF

j_gene: TRBJ2-7
abundance: few
v_gene: TRBV27
d_gene: NA
CDR3nt: TGTGCCAGCAGTGCCAGGGGGGGGTACTACGAGCAGTACTTC
CDR3aa: CASSARGGYYEQYF

j_gene: TRBJ1-3
abundance: NA
v_gene: TRBV4-2
d_gene: NA
CDR3nt: TGTGCCAGCAGCCAAGATCGAGGGCCCGGGGGCACCATATATTTT
CDR3aa: CASSQDRGPGGTIYF

j_gene: TRBJ2-5
abundance: NA
v_gene: TRBV19
d_gene: NA
CDR3nt: TGTGCCAGTAGTATAAACAGGCAAGAGACCCAGTACTTC
CDR3aa: CASSINRQETQYF

j_gene: TRBJ1-4
abundance: NA
v_gene: TRBV6-6
d_gene: NA
CDR3nt: TGTGCCAGCAGCAGGGTCGGGGAAAAACTGTTTTTT
CDR3aa: CASSRVGEKLFF

j_gene: TRBJ2-7
abundance: NA
v_gene: TRBV4-2
d_gene: TRBD2
CDR3nt: TGTGCCAGCAGCCAAGATGTTCTAGCGGGACCGTTCTACGAGCAGTACTTC
CDR3aa: CASSQDVLAGPFYEQYF

j_gene: TRBJ2-4
abundance: NA
v_gene: TRBV5-8
d_gene: TRBD1
CDR3nt: TGTGCCAGCAGCTTGGGGACAGGGAGGGCCAAAAACATTCAGTACTTC
CDR3aa: CASSLGTGRAKNIQYF

j_gene: TRBJ2-7
abundance: once
v_gene: TRBV5-1
d_gene: NA
CDR3nt: TGCGCCAGCAGCTTGACAACCTACGAGCAGTACTTC
CDR3aa: CASSLTTYEQYF

j_gene: TRBJ2-1
abundance: NA
v_gene: TRBV25-1
d_gene: NA
CDR3nt: TGTGCCAGCAGCAGAGAGCTCGGGCGGAACTACAATGAGCAGTTCTTC
CDR3aa: CASSRELGRNYNEQFF

j_gene: TRBJ2-1
abundance: NA
v_gene: TRBV11-2
d_gene: NA
CDR3nt: TGTGCCAGCAGCCCCAGGATGCTTGACAATGAGCAGTTCTTC
CDR3aa: CASSPRMLDNEQFF

j_gene: TRBJ2-5
abundance: NA
v_gene: TRBV4-2
d_gene: TRBD2
CDR3nt: TGTGCCAGCAGCCAACCTGGGACTAGCGGGAGGGAAGAGACCCAGTACTTC
CDR3aa: CASSQPGTSGREETQYF